Each of the 27 T cell receptor beta chains below was sequenced from the same sample in a study of blood T cell repertoires in COVID-19. The table came from immunoSEQ multiplex PCR; TCRdb's copy has only in-frame clones and leaves some out. The sample has around 240,000 clones; almost 85% are singletons. Sequencing was carried out using peripheral blood. The receptors stem from a woman of 80 years or more with acute or convalescent COVID-19.

The CDR3 DNA is TGTGCCAGCAGCGCCTCCGGGACAGGGCCGGGGGAGCAGTACTTC. It is translated as CASSASGTGPGEQYF. The J gene is TRBJ2-7, the V gene TRBV7-2; 9 bases line up with TRBD1. J lost 7 bases, V lost 5 bases, and 12 bases had no gene match. The CDR3 runs to 15 residues. Germline V gives CDR1 SGHTA, CDR2 FQGNSA.

The chain is built from TRBV18 and TRBJ1-2; D is undetermined. The CDR3 is made up of 14 amino acids. Per the germline V gene, CDR1 is KGHSH and CDR2 is LQKENI. V was pared by 2 bases and J by 2 bases, with 9 bases between. The DNA for the CDR3 is TGTGCCAGCTCACCAACGGCGGGAAACTATGGCTACACCTTC. Its translation: CASSPTAGNYGYTF.

V and J are TRBV2 and TRBJ1-3; D remains unclear. V lost 2 bases and J 0 bases, leaving 8 bases between the germline ends. Germline CDR1 SNHLY, CDR2 FYNNEI. This CDR3 region has 15 residues. The CDR3 DNA follows: TGTGCCAGCAGTGAAAACATAATCTCTGGAAACACCATATATTTT. It translates to CASSENIISGNTIYF.

This chain links TRBV7-9 with TRBJ2-3; 8 nucleotides line up with TRBD1. This CDR3 region has 14 residues. After removal of 5 bases from V and 2 bases from J, the junction contained 3 bases not matched to a gene. CDR1 and CDR2 (germline): SEHNR, FQNEAQ (reference sequence). The DNA of the CDR3 is TGTGCCAGCAGCGGACAGGGTTACACAGATACGCAGTATTTT. It codes for CASSGQGYTDTQYF.

The genes are TRBV6-2 or TRBV6-3 and TRBJ2-2, with D unresolved. V lost 6 bases and J 4 bases, leaving 12 bases between the germline ends. Germline V gives CDR1 MNHEY, CDR2 SVGEGT. CDR3 size: 14 residues. The CDR3 is CASSQLHSTGELFF. CDR3 nucleotide sequence: TGTGCCAGCAGCCAACTCCACAGCACCGGGGAGCTGTTTTTT.

The V call is TRBV6-5, the J call TRBJ1-1; D is perhaps TRBD1 (5 bases). CDR3 length equals 15 residues. The V end was cut by 2 bases, the J end by 4 bases, with 14 bases between. Looked up from germline, CDR1 is MNHEY and CDR2 is SVGAGI. The chain's CDR3 is CASSYRGLGGTEAFF. DNA of the CDR3: TGTGCCAGCAGTTACAGAGGGCTCGGGGGCACTGAAGCTTTCTTT.

This sequence joins TRBV18 and TRBJ1-1; no reliable D call. The CDR3 loop spans 11 amino acids. The germline V gene has CDR1 KGHSH and CDR2 LQKENI. The V end lost 2 bases, the J end lost 7 bases, and 5 bases lay between the germline ends. The CDR3 here is CASSPGSEAFF. CDR3 DNA sequence: TGTGCCAGCTCACCAGGGAGTGAAGCTTTCTTT.

The chain is built from TRBV2 and TRBJ2-1; 7 nucleotides align to TRBD2. There are 14 residues in the CDR3. With 5 bases clipped from V and 7 bases from J, the junction kept 8 bases outside the gene matches. Germline V gene lookup returns CDR1 SNHLY and CDR2 FYNNEI. CDR3 in amino acids: CASSYGGGGNEQFF. The CDR3, as DNA: TGTGCCAGCAGTTACGGCGGGGGAGGGAATGAGCAGTTCTTC.

In its sample, this clone was seen once. The rearrangement links TRBV6-4 to TRBJ1-2; tentative D call: TRBD1 (5 bases). This CDR3 contains 14 residues. Germline V lookup: CDR1 MRHNA, CDR2 SNTAGT. The V and J ends lost 0 bases and 8 bases respectively, with 13 bases between them. The chain's CDR3 is CASSDSGGNQGYTF. The DNA of the CDR3 is TGTGCCAGCAGTGACTCTGGGGGGAACCAAGGCTACACCTTC.

The chain recombines TRBV6-1 with TRBJ2-7; D might be TRBD2 (5 bases). The V end was cut by 2 bases, the J end by 4 bases, with 6 bases between. CDR3 length: 12 residues. CDR1 is MNHNS and CDR2 is SASEGT in the germline V gene. The CDR3 DNA sequence: TGTGCCAGCAGTGAACCGGGGTACGAGCAGTACTTC. Residues: CASSEPGYEQYF.

This clone was seen more than once but under ten times. This sequence joins TRBV9 and TRBJ2-7; D perhaps matches TRBD2 (5 bases). Between the trimmed V and J ends, which lost 0 bases and 0 bases, there was a span of 13 bases. Per germline, CDR1 SGDLS and CDR2 YYNGEE. This CDR3 has 16 amino acids. In DNA, the CDR3 is TGTGCCAGCAGCGTAGCCGGAGGACTGAGCTCCTACGAGCAGTACTTC. Its protein is CASSVAGGLSSYEQYF.

This clone was seen more than once but under ten times. The genes are TRBV2 and TRBJ2-3, with TRBD1 matching 9 bases. Germline assignment: CDR1 SNHLY and CDR2 FYNNEI. There are 14 residues in the CDR3. The V and J ends lost 6 bases and 1 base, in that order; junction bases with no gene match: 2. In DNA form, the CDR3 reads TGTGCCAGCAGCCGGGACAGGGGCACAGATACGCAGTATTTT. Amino acid sequence: CASSRDRGTDTQYF.

The J gene is TRBJ2-3, the V gene TRBV9, with TRBD2 identical over 11 bases. There are 18 residues in the CDR3. Germline V lookup: CDR1 SGDLS, CDR2 YYNGEE. With 2 bases clipped from V and 0 bases from J, the junction kept 8 bases outside the gene matches. In nucleotides, the CDR3 is TGTGCCAGCAGCGTGAGCATCCGGACTAGCGGGAGCACAGATACGCAGTATTTT. Translated, it gives CASSVSIRTSGSTDTQYF.

The V call is TRBV6-2 or TRBV6-3, the J call TRBJ2-7, with D possibly matching TRBD2 (5 bases). V shed 6 bases and J shed 2 bases, with 17 bases lying between them. Germline V gene lookup returns CDR1 MNHEY and CDR2 SVGEGT. The CDR3 contains 15 residues. CDR3: CASSLQSGPTYEQYF. In DNA form, the CDR3 reads TGTGCCAGCAGCCTTCAAAGCGGCCCTACCTACGAGCAGTACTTC.

This clone was observed a handful of times. V is TRBV15 and J is TRBJ2-3; perhaps TRBD2 as D (7 bases). The CDR3 is 13 amino acids. The germline CDR1 and CDR2 sequences are LNHNV and YYDKDF (reference sequence). Trimming removed 0 bases at V and 11 bases at J, with 12 bases between. CDR3 sequence: CATSRDRGAMQYF. The CDR3 nucleotides read TGTGCCACCAGCAGAGATCGGGGGGCAATGCAGTATTTT.

The chain recombines TRBV19 with TRBJ2-3, with D perhaps matching TRBD1 (5 bases). The V gene's germline CDR1 is LNHDA and CDR2 SQIVND (reference sequence). The CDR3 runs 15 residues. V was cut by 7 bases and J by 2 bases, with 16 bases left in between. The CDR3 sequence: CASMSGQFPTDTQYF. The CDR3, as DNA: TGTGCCAGTATGTCAGGGCAATTCCCCACAGATACGCAGTATTTT.

The chain joins TRBV7-2 to TRBJ2-5; TRBD2 might be the D (5 bases). Germline V gene sequence: CDR1 SGHTA, CDR2 FQGNSA. The CDR3 runs to 14 residues. V was shortened by 5 bases and J by 1 base, with 11 bases between the two germline ends. The CDR3 DNA is TGTGCCAGCAGCGGAAACCGGGGCCAAGAGACCCAGTACTTC. This encodes CASSGNRGQETQYF.

The chain recombines TRBV6-5 with TRBJ1-6, with D possibly matching TRBD1 (5 bases). This CDR3 spans 16 amino acids. V was trimmed by 2 bases and J by 7 bases, leaving 15 bases between them. Germline values: CDR1 MNHEY, CDR2 SVGAGI. DNA of the CDR3: TGTGCCAGCAGTTACACTTCGGGGGGAATGAATTCACCCCTCCACTTT. Translating gives CASSYTSGGMNSPLHF.

The V and J genes are TRBV7-2 and TRBJ1-2, with 7 bases fitting TRBD1. V was pared by 2 bases and J by 3 bases, with 12 bases of the junction left unmatched. CDR1 is SGHTA and CDR2 is FQGNSA in the germline V gene. This CDR3 has 17 amino acids. The CDR3 DNA is TGTGCCAGCAGCTTACGAACAGGGGATCTCCCTGACTATGGCTACACCTTC. This codes for CASSLRTGDLPDYGYTF. The variable domain in full, with the rest retrieved from reference TRBV7-2 and TRBJ1-2, is GAGVSQSPSNKVTEKGKDVELRCDPISGHTALYWYRQSLGQGLEFLIYFQGNSAPDKSGLPSDRFSAERTGGSVSTLTIQRTQQEDSAVYLCASSLRTGDLPDYGYTFGSGTRLTVV.

The table lists this clone with a few counts. V gene TRBV2 combines with J gene TRBJ1-4; D possibly corresponds to TRBD1 (6 bases). V was cut by 4 bases and J by 0 bases, with 9 bases left in between. The CDR3 consists of 15 residues. Germline V gene sequence: CDR1 SNHLY, CDR2 FYNNEI. The CDR3 here is CASSGGGATNEKLFF. In nucleotides, the CDR3 is TGTGCCAGCAGTGGAGGGGGAGCAACTAATGAAAAACTGTTTTTT.

This clone has only a few counts. This sequence joins TRBV7-3 and TRBJ2-7; 10 nucleotides match TRBD1. The CDR3 loop spans 15 amino acids. The germline gives CDR1 SGHTA, CDR2 FQGTGA. Trimming took 5 bases from V and 4 from J; bases not matched to a gene: 8. The DNA of the CDR3 is TGTGCCAGCAGCCAATCTCCGGGACAGGGGTACGAGCAGTACTTC. The encoded protein is CASSQSPGQGYEQYF.

This chain joins TRBV5-4 and TRBJ1-6; D perhaps matches TRBD1 (6 bases). This CDR3 region has 14 residues. Germline-derived CDR1 and CDR2 are SGHNT and YYREEE (reference sequence). With 4 bases removed from V and 11 bases from J, the gap between germline ends came to 16 bases. The CDR3 is CASSPGLRGPPLHF. In nucleotides, the CDR3 is TGTGCCAGCAGCCCGGGCCTGCGGGGGCCACCCCTCCACTTT.

V and J are TRBV19 and TRBJ1-2, with D maybe TRBD1 (5 bases). The length of the CDR3 is 12 residues. CDR1 LNHDA and CDR2 SQIVND come from the germline V gene (reference sequence). V was pared by 8 bases and J by 4 bases, with 11 bases between. The DNA for the CDR3 is TGTGCCAGTTCCACGGGGGGCTATGGCTACACCTTC. This sequence encodes CASSTGGYGYTF. The entire variable domain, with the rest obtained from reference TRBV19 and TRBJ1-2, is as follows: DGGITQSPKYLFRKEGQNVTLSCEQNLNHDAMYWYRQDPGQGLRLIYYSQIVNDFQKGDIAEGYSVSREKKESFPLTVTSAQKNPTAFYLCASSTGGYGYTFGSGTRLTVV.

This clone has a handful of counts. The J gene is TRBJ2-1, the V gene TRBV10-3; TRBD2 agrees at 10 bases. This CDR3 region has 15 residues. J lost 8 bases, V lost 3 bases, and 7 bases had no gene match. Germline CDR1 and CDR2: ENHRY and SYGVKD. As DNA, the CDR3 is TGTGCCATCAGTGAAGGAGTAGCGGGAGGCTATGAGCAGTTCTTC. Its protein product is CAISEGVAGGYEQFF.

This chain links TRBV25-1 with TRBJ2-3; possible D gene TRBD2, 6 bases. CDR1 is MGHDK and CDR2 is SYGVNS in the germline V gene. V gave up 6 bases and J gave up 0 bases, with 13 bases separating them. This CDR3 contains 15 residues. The CDR3 spells CASSLTGLSTDTQYF. Here the CDR3 DNA reads TGTGCCAGCAGCCTGACGGGACTTAGCACAGATACGCAGTATTTT.

V is TRBV19 and J is TRBJ1-4; a weak D match, TRBD1 (5 bases). Trimming left V 6 bases short and J 3 bases short, with 11 bases between. CDR1 is LNHDA, CDR2 SQIVND, per germline (reference sequence). This CDR3 is 14 amino acids long. CDR3 loop: CASRSAGSNEKLFF. Here the CDR3 DNA reads TGTGCCAGTAGATCTGCAGGGTCTAATGAAAAACTGTTTTTT.

The genes are TRBV5-6 and TRBJ1-2; tentative D call: TRBD1 (6 bases). Germline V gives CDR1 SGHDT, CDR2 YYEEEE. The CDR3 length is 13 residues. With 5 bases removed from V and 8 bases from J, the gap between germline ends came to 16 bases. CDR3 in DNA: TGTGCCAGCAGTTCCGGACAGCGCGGGGGCTACACCTTC. Translation gives CASSSGQRGGYTF.